Each of the 19 T cell receptor beta chains below was sequenced from the same sample in a study of a mutant IDH1 vaccine in newly diagnosed glioma. These receptors' targets are unknown. Generated by immunoSEQ multiplex PCR, the TCRdb table keeps only in-frame clones and is missing some. This sample has around 120,000 clones, with about 80% found just once. Specified time point: week 11, during vaccination. A 20-mer mutant IDH1 peptide at 300 ug was injected subcutaneously with topical imiquimod. The input for sequencing was PBMCs, taken from a glioma patient whose treatment included an IDH1 peptide vaccine. The source is a man aged 35 to 55 with glioma.

The CDR3 coding sequence is TGTGCCAGCAGTTACAACCGGTACCAAGAGACCCAGTACTTC. It specifies CASSYNRYQETQYF. This chain connects TRBV6-5 to TRBJ2-5; D is undetermined. CDR3 length equals 14 residues. The germline V and J ends were trimmed by 2 bases and 0 bases, with 7 bases remaining between them. Germline loops: CDR1 MNHEY, CDR2 SVGAGI.

The sample holds one count of this clone. The J gene is TRBJ2-1, the V gene TRBV4-3; 9 bases are a match to TRBD2. This CDR3 has 16 residues. Germline V lookup: CDR1 LGHNA, CDR2 YSLEER. V lost 2 bases, J lost 3 bases, and 5 bases stayed unmatched. The CDR3 is CASSQMLAGFYNEQFF. The CDR3 DNA reads as TGCGCCAGCAGCCAAATGCTAGCGGGGTTCTACAATGAGCAGTTCTTC.

This chain links TRBV5-4 with TRBJ2-5; a possible D gene is TRBD1 (5 bases). This CDR3 is 14 amino acids long. Trimming left V 4 bases short and J 6 bases short, with 16 bases between. Germline V gene data show CDR1 as SGHNT and CDR2 as YYREEE (reference sequence). Written as DNA, the CDR3 is TGTGCCAGCAGCGTGGGTCAAGGGGTGAAGACCCAGTACTTC. This codes for CASSVGQGVKTQYF.

The gene calls are TRBV9 and TRBJ2-2, with D maybe TRBD1 (6 bases). V lost 4 bases and J 5 bases, leaving 24 bases between the germline ends. The CDR3 is 18 residues long. CDR1 is SGDLS and CDR2 is YYNGEE in the germline V gene. The CDR3 DNA reads TGTGCCAGCAGCTCTCCCCTCCGGGACACCCCGTGGACCGGGGAGCTGTTTTTT. Amino acids: CASSSPLRDTPWTGELFF. Full variable domain (missing parts from reference TRBV9 and TRBJ2-2): DSGVTQTPKHLITATGQRVTLRCSPRSGDLSVYWYQQSLDQGLQFLIQYYNGEERAKGNILERFSAQQFPDLHSELNLSSLELGDSALYFCASSSPLRDTPWTGELFFGEGSRLTVL.

The chain carries TRBV19 and TRBJ2-1, with 10 bases aligning to TRBD2. The CDR3 runs 15 residues. V lost 0 bases to trimming and J lost 15 bases; unmatched junction nucleotides: 11. Germline V gene sequence: CDR1 LNHDA, CDR2 SQIVND (reference sequence). The CDR3 DNA sequence: TGTGCCAGTAGTATAGATCCTAGCGGGGGCAGCTACAGGTTCTTC. Its translation is CASSIDPSGGSYRFF.

This chain uses TRBV7-2 with TRBJ1-3, with D hard to call. This CDR3 has 15 residues. V was pared by 1 base and J by 2 bases, with 9 bases between. Germline V CDR1 and CDR2: SGHTA, FQGNSA. CDR3 nucleotide sequence: TGTGCCAGCAGCTTAGTCCTTAAGCCTGGAAACACCATATATTTT. Protein sequence: CASSLVLKPGNTIYF.

The chain carries TRBV5-1 and TRBJ2-7; possibly TRBD1 for D (9 bases). Trimming stripped 4 bases from V and 7 bases from J, with 21 bases between. The CDR3 totals 15 residues. Germline CDR1 SGHRS, CDR2 YFSETQ. The CDR3: CASSPSGGTGWEQYF. As DNA, the CDR3 is TGCGCCAGCAGCCCCTCGGGGGGGACAGGGTGGGAGCAGTACTTC.

In this sample, this clone turned up once. The rearrangement links TRBV29-1 to TRBJ1-2; 9 positions match TRBD1. V lost 7 bases and J lost 7; bases outside the gene matches: 4. The CDR3 totals 11 residues. The V gene's germline CDR1 is SQVTM and CDR2 ANQGSEA. In DNA form, the CDR3 reads TGCAGCGGGGACAGGGTCGGTGGCTACACCTTC. Translating it yields CSGDRVGGYTF.

V gene TRBV11-2 combines with J gene TRBJ2-7; 11 bases match TRBD1. Unmatched junction bases numbered 7, after V lost 4 bases and J lost 5 bases. This CDR3 is 15 amino acids long. From germline, CDR1 is SGHAT and CDR2 FQNNGV. The CDR3 region has the DNA TGTGCCAGCAGCTACCCGGGACAGGGGGTCCACGAGCAGTACTTC. Protein: CASSYPGQGVHEQYF. The variable domain in full, completed from reference TRBV11-2 and TRBJ2-7, reads EAGVAQSPRYKIIEKRQSVAFWCNPISGHATLYWYQQILGQGPKLLIQFQNNGVVDDSQLPKDRFSAERLKGVDSTLKIQPAKLEDSAVYLCASSYPGQGVHEQYFGPGTRLTVT.

The rearrangement joins TRBV7-2 to TRBJ2-2, with no clear D. The CDR3 has 15 amino acids. Germline-derived CDR1 and CDR2 are SGHTA and FQGNSA. Deletions cut 2 bases from V and 5 bases from J, with 12 bases between. The CDR3 DNA is TGTGCCAGCAGCTTAAGTATATCACCAACCGGGGAGCTGTTTTTT. Translated: CASSLSISPTGELFF.

The chain has TRBV21-1 and TRBJ1-4. TRBV21-1 is deemed a pseudogene. The CDR3 is 17 residues long. CDR3 sequence reads: CASSKDPLAALNEKLFF. In nucleotides, the CDR3 is TGTGCCAGCAGCAAGGACCCCTTAGCGGCCTTGAATGAAAAACTGTTTTTT.

The chain has TRBV28 and TRBJ2-1, with unresolved D. This CDR3 contains 12 residues. Trimming cost V 6 bases and J 2 bases, with 5 bases left between them. Germline V gene lookup returns CDR1 MDHEN and CDR2 SYDVKM. This chain's CDR3 is CASSTTYNEQFF. CDR3 DNA sequence: TGTGCCAGCAGCACAACCTACAATGAGCAGTTCTTC.

J is TRBJ2-5 and V is TRBV7-2; 8 bases are a match to TRBD2. CDR3 length: 15 residues. With 1 base clipped from V and 0 bases from J, the junction kept 1 base outside the gene matches. Germline lookup yields CDR1 SGHTA and CDR2 FQGNSA. The CDR3 DNA reads TGTGCCAGCAGCTTAGGCGGGGGGAACCAAGAGACCCAGTACTTC. Translated, it gives CASSLGGGNQETQYF.

The rearrangement joins TRBV11-2 to TRBJ2-7; 7 nucleotides agree with TRBD1. Germline CDR1 is SGHAT and CDR2 is FQNNGV. The CDR3 is made up of 13 amino acids. The J segment lost 3 bases and the V segment lost 6 bases, leaving 5 bases of the junction unmatched. In nucleotides, the CDR3 is TGTGCCAGCAGTCCCGACAGGGACTACGAGCAGTACTTC. Translating it yields CASSPDRDYEQYF.

In its sample, this clone was seen a few times. V gene TRBV7-2 combines with J gene TRBJ1-6; D is perhaps TRBD1 (6 bases). Germline CDR1 SGHTA, CDR2 FQGNSA. The CDR3 has 14 amino acids. The V gene lost 5 bases and the J gene lost 11 bases, with 16 bases spanning the gap. The CDR3 bases are TGTGCCAGCAGCCTTCGCCAGGGGAAGACACCCCTCCACTTT. This codes for CASSLRQGKTPLHF.

The chain recombines TRBV7-9 with TRBJ2-1; no definite D call. V shed 5 bases and J shed 5 bases, with 7 bases lying between them. CDR3 length: 12 residues. In germline, CDR1 is SEHNR, CDR2 FQNEAQ (reference sequence). CDR3 nucleotide sequence: TGTGCCAGCAGCACCGATAACAATGAGCAGTTCTTC. This translates into CASSTDNNEQFF.

The rearrangement links TRBV27 to TRBJ2-7; D not certain. The CDR3 is 15 amino acids. Germline V gene lookup returns CDR1 MNHEY and CDR2 SMNVEV (reference sequence). The V end was cut by 1 base, the J end by 2 bases, with 12 bases between. The CDR3 sequence: CASSLLSQNPYEQYF. The DNA for the CDR3 is TGTGCCAGCAGTTTATTATCACAGAATCCCTACGAGCAGTACTTC.

This chain links TRBV5-1 with TRBJ2-3; possible D gene TRBD1, 5 bases. Germline values: CDR1 SGHRS, CDR2 YFSETQ. This CDR3 is 15 amino acids long. V lost 1 base and J lost 4, with 13 bases in between. CDR3 residues: CASSLRQGQADTQYF. The CDR3, as DNA: TGCGCCAGCAGCTTGCGGCAGGGCCAAGCAGATACGCAGTATTTT.

The V gene is TRBV18, the J gene TRBJ2-7; 8 bases match TRBD1. The V segment lost 3 bases and the J segment 1 base; nucleotides outside the gene matches: 8. CDR1 and CDR2 from the germline V gene are KGHSH and LQKENI. The CDR3 runs 16 residues. The CDR3 reads CASSPKDRAGSYEQYF. In nucleotides, the CDR3 is TGTGCCAGCTCACCGAAGGACAGGGCGGGATCCTACGAGCAGTACTTC.